The TCR beta chain described here comes from a study of cytomegalovirus exposure and HLA in healthy donors (dated by TCRdb to 2016 to 2017). With respect to the entire study: In an earlier analysis of roughly 590 of the donors, about 260 Gb of sequence data and about 110 million unique TCR beta sequences from 180 million or so T cells were reported. Typing coverage varied by locus: roughly 620-640 donors for A, B, C, DRB1 and DQB1; about 520 for DQA1; more than 600 for DPA1; 450 to 480 for DPB1. An earlier analysis of a few hundred of the donors applied high-throughput TCR beta sequencing to assess whether each TCR beta V gene segment acted as functional or pseudogenic. Using immunosequencing, the study profiled T cell repertoires from 500 to 800 subjects and related those repertoires to cytomegalovirus serostatus. To predict cytomegalovirus infection status, the study brought together high-throughput TCR immunosequencing, statistical association of individual TCRs with disease status, and machine learning. In a later analysis, previously published TCR beta repertoires from 666 donors were re-analyzed and high-resolution HLA genotyping was added so that TCR occurrence patterns could be studied. The study aimed to test whether signatures of past pathogen exposure could be identified by cataloging public T cell receptors. Genome-wide SNP genotypes for about 65% of the 666 donors were used in a later genetic analysis, which treated that subset as a discovery cohort. Rather than drawing on any new phenotypic data, the later analysis identified candidate immune exposures from TCR beta sequences and the way those sequences occurred across donors. Every discovery cohort repertoire had been produced on one sequencing platform. Along with the roughly 670-subject first cohort, a separate validation cohort of more than 90 different subjects was used. Class I and class II HLA loci were covered by the typing at four-digit resolution. Alongside the repertoire data, information on donor age, sex, ethnicity and CMV serostatus was compiled. Roughly 300 gigabases of sequencing data and around 85 million unique TCR sequences made up an early release that covered some 640 HLA-typed donors. Among the roughly 400 genotyped donors, approximately 82% belonged to the genetic ancestry cluster associated with self-reported Caucasian donors. Among about 370 genotyped donors of the cohort, an average of approximately 220,000 unique TCR beta nucleotide sequences was sequenced per donor, of which 15% to 20% were non-productive. Because of strong linkage in the cohort, roughly five DR-DQ haplotypes were treated as single units for association and clustering. The full study reports these points: In vitro tests confirmed that three of the cytomegalovirus-associated TCR beta chains recognize cytomegalovirus antigens. A further reported finding was that TCR beta sequences accurately predicted the HLA-A and HLA-B alleles for most subjects in the first cohort. A group of highly shared sequence variants was considered likely to be a technical artifact of the sequencing pipeline. Most CMV-associated TCR beta chains appeared to be HLA-restricted in a later analysis, and the HLA associations seemed to be driven largely by CMV exposure. Only TCR beta chains were sequenced in this cohort, and the absence of alpha or paired-chain data limited detectable features. A later genetic analysis reported fewer N-insertions in productive TCRs among donors in an Asian-associated ancestry cluster than the approximately 670-donor mean. For the cohort, immune exposure information was limited to CMV serostatus. Most TCR sequences were observed very rarely across donors, whereas some public TCRs were present in many individuals. Strong co-occurrence of HLA alleles, especially DR and DQ, made assigning TCR associations to individual alleles difficult. Specific HLA alleles were associated with more than 15,000 TCR beta sequences at a false discovery rate of 0.05 in a later analysis. An earlier analysis of around 540 of the donors showed that most TCR beta V segments appeared in productive rearrangements either about 87% or about 30% of the time, which broadly matched IMGT annotations. The classifier was reported to diagnose cytomegalovirus status with high specificity and sensitivity in both the original cohort and the validation cohort. It was suggested by the authors that the approach could potentially be generalized to other disease states and immunological phenotypes. In a later analysis, TCR association rates were found to vary across HLA loci, with the most associated TCRs seen for DRB1 alleles and the fewest for HLA-C alleles. The presence/absence analyses assumed that sequencing depth was roughly uniform across donors, and that assumption may not be true. In the study, 150 to 200 TCR beta chains were listed as associated with cytomegalovirus. In a later genetic analysis, a missense DCLRE1C variant was associated with V-gene and J-gene trimming of TCR beta chains, and the association was replicated in an independent cohort. In a later analysis, HLA-associated TCR beta chains showed more clonal expansion and lower generation probabilities than non-associated chains that were equally common. Linkage disequilibrium might explain the correlated functional status among segregating V segments, but an unknown experimental factor could not be ruled out. HLA typing was unavailable for some donors at each locus, so association tests used only the typed subset. Because counts were too low, approximately 18 rarely observed V segments, including chromosome 9 orphons, were excluded from the earlier analysis of about 500 of the donors. A later analysis reported that several top co-occurrence clusters appeared linked to parvovirus B19, influenza, CMV and Epstein-Barr virus.

The library was obtained by the immunoSEQ multiplex PCR assay. For the multiplex PCR, a mixture combining 60 forward primers for TCR Vbeta segments and 13 reverse primers for TCR Jbeta segments was used. The CDR3 region of rearranged TCR beta genes was amplified from genomic DNA by a multiplex PCR assay. The Illumina HiSeq System was used to sequence the amplified TCR beta libraries as 87-base-pair reads. As for the authors' bioinformatics: In a later analysis, tens of millions of unique TCR beta chains were counted across the 650 to 700 repertoires, and some 10 million of these chains were shared by at least two donors. A nearest-neighbor algorithm error-corrected the raw reads and collapsed the reads into unique sequences, merging closely related sequences to remove PCR and sequencing errors. CDR3 sequences were aligned to IMGT reference sequences to assign V, D and J gene segments. For a sequence to be retained, a match of at least six nucleotides to both a V gene segment and a J gene segment was required. A rearrangement counted as productive if the CDR3 had no stop codons and remained in frame with V and J, and every other rearrangement counted as non-productive. CDR3 was defined by IMGT convention, running from the second conserved V-encoded cysteine to the conserved J-encoded phenylalanine. Sequences without an unambiguous match to a single V gene segment were excluded from the earlier analysis of about 630 of the donors. An earlier analysis of approximately 590 of the donors called V segments functional above 56.7% productive rearrangements and segregating when the between-donor standard deviation exceeded 5%. To diagnose cytomegalovirus status from the catalog of TCR beta chain sequences, a statistical classification framework was built. In a later analysis, TCR nucleotide sequences were compared against IMGT/GENE-DB human TR gene sequences so that V and J genes could be assigned. The TCRdist pipeline was used in a later analysis to assign CDR3 sequences and most-parsimonious VDJ recombination scenarios. In a later analysis, each TCR beta chain was defined by its CDR3 amino acid sequence together with its V-gene family, and reads lacking a unique V-gene family were excluded. In a later analysis, around 600 highly shared, low-generation-probability nucleotide sequences were removed to address suspected cross-contamination and a sequencing artifact. In a later analysis, a clonal expansion index for each public chain was calculated from normalized within-repertoire ranks of inferred template counts. In a later analysis, generation probabilities were computed using a VDJ recombination model fitted to out-of-frame rearrangements, and the results were checked against IGoR. In a later analysis, hypergeometric tests were used to score TCR-TCR, TCR-HLA and TCR-CMV co-occurrence, with a repertoire-size bias correction applied to TCR pairs. In a later analysis, false discovery rates were estimated by permuting HLA or CMV assignments 20 times. In a later analysis, co-occurring TCRs were grouped using DBSCAN, and TCRdist sequence similarity was added for clustering within HLA-allele-positive subsets. Repertoires with fewer than 30,000 or more than 120,000 public chains, plus five repertoires with anomalous nucleotide sharing, were excluded from co-occurrence clustering. Entries here come from immuneACCESS through TCRdb and include only in-frame sequences with V and J called. Some clones fail to appear in such tables; in the studies checked, an unresolved V gene covers under half of the shortfall, and the cause of the remainder is unknown. D and trimming were read from the DNA, whereas the V and J calls and clone size are those reported in that table. The sample contains 140,000 to 150,000 clones, 65% to 80% of them found a single time. Clones ranked in the top ten supply roughly 1.8% of the sample.

This clone was counted a single time. Its antigen is currently not known. Base qualities are not provided; no much larger clone lies one nucleotide away. The cohort comprised some 730 healthy bone marrow donors. At the time of sampling, every cohort member was nominally healthy, though immune exposures that went unrecorded were likely present. The donor tested CMV seronegative, placing the donor among the 350 or so seronegative members of the cohort. A peripheral blood sample was collected from each donor, and TCR beta sequencing was performed on peripheral blood mononuclear cells. Genomic DNA was extracted from the blood cell samples with the Qiagen DNeasy Blood Extraction Kit. Material for sequencing was PBMCs. The TCR sequence derives from a woman between 40 and 55 years old in good health and CMV-seronegative.

In nucleotides, the sequence is TGCGCCAGCAGCTTTACCGTTCAGGCCGCTATGAACACTGAAGCTTTCTTT. Translated, this gives CASSFTVQAAMNTEAFF. The chain is encoded by TRBV4-1 joined to TRBJ1-1; the D gene identity is not certain. V is cut by 5 bases and J by 0 bases, and the space between the germline ends is 19 bases. According to the germline V gene, CDR1 reads MGHRA and CDR2 reads YSYEKL. From the cysteine through the phenylalanine, the CDR3 covers 17 amino acids. This entry keeps only the CDR3 DNA: 51 bases, framed from base 1.